A single sample is the source of the 22 T cell receptor beta chains below, sequenced in a study of brain T cells in children with intractable seizures. Sequenced by immunoSEQ multiplex PCR; TCRdb stores in-frame clones only, minus some. The table records 35,000 to 50,000 clones, 75% to 95% of them present only once. This specimen was peripheral blood, taken at surgery. The receptor set was obtained from a girl aged 2-15 years with tuberous sclerosis and intractable seizures.

The V gene is TRBV2, the J gene TRBJ2-1; no reliable D call. Deletions cut 3 bases from V and 5 bases from J, with 11 bases between. CDR1 is SNHLY, CDR2 FYNNEI, per germline. This CDR3 is 14 amino acids long. CDR3 sequence (DNA): TGTGCCAGCAGTGAGTGGCACCTTAACAATGAGCAGTTCTTC. Translation: CASSEWHLNNEQFF.

The chain links TRBV15 to TRBJ2-3; TRBD1 might be the D (5 bases). CDR3 size: 14 residues. CDR1 and CDR2 from the germline V gene are LNHNV and YYDKDF (reference sequence). V was pared by 5 bases and J by 7 bases, with 16 bases between. The CDR3 DNA sequence: TGTGCCACCAGCCCCAGGGAAAATACATATACGCAGTATTTT. Protein: CATSPRENTYTQYF.

The CDR3 DNA reads TGCGCCAGCAGCCAAGTGGCAAGGTCGGGCGGGGAGCTGTTTTTT. Translated, it gives CASSQVARSGGELFF. V usage is TRBV4-1 and J usage is TRBJ2-2; D is ambiguous. V was cut by 1 base and J by 7 bases, with 13 bases left in between. The CDR3 sequence is 15 residues long. Germline CDR1 MGHRA, CDR2 YSYEKL.

The rearrangement joins TRBV29-1 to TRBJ2-3, with D possibly TRBD2 on 5 matching bases. Per the germline V gene, CDR1 is SQVTM and CDR2 is ANQGSEA. CDR3 length equals 13 residues. Trimming removed 3 bases from V and 4 bases from J, with 11 bases in between. This CDR3 reads CSVDGVGPDTQYF. The CDR3 DNA reads as TGCAGCGTTGACGGGGTCGGCCCAGATACGCAGTATTTT.

V and J are TRBV6-4 and TRBJ2-4; TRBD2 might be the D (6 bases). This CDR3 has 16 amino acids. V was pared by 6 bases and J by 7 bases, with 22 bases between. The germline gives CDR1 MRHNA, CDR2 SNTAGT. CDR3 nucleotide sequence: TGTGCCAGCAGCAAAAGTTCGGGTGGCGGGGATAACATTCAGTACTTC. Protein: CASSKSSGGGDNIQYF.

The chain employs TRBV7-3 and TRBJ2-2; weak D call: TRBD2 (6 bases). The germline gives CDR1 SGHTA, CDR2 FQGTGA. The CDR3 is 15 residues long. The V end was cut by 2 bases, the J end by 0 bases, with 7 bases between. The CDR3 here is CASSLGTANTGELFF. The DNA of the CDR3 is TGTGCCAGCAGCTTAGGGACTGCGAACACCGGGGAGCTGTTTTTT.

This chain connects TRBV3-1 (or the pseudogene TRBV3-2) to TRBJ2-5, with D unclear. Germline loops: CDR1 LGHDT, CDR2 YNNKEL (reference sequence). V was shortened by 0 bases and J by 0 bases, with 8 bases between the two germline ends. The CDR3 is made up of 15 amino acids. CDR3 sequence (DNA): TGTGCCAGCAGCCAAGAGTTCGGGTACCAAGAGACCCAGTACTTC. Its translation: CASSQEFGYQETQYF.

This rearrangement joins TRBV11-2 to TRBJ1-2; D perhaps matches TRBD1 (5 bases). Germline V gene sequence: CDR1 SGHAT, CDR2 FQNNGV. This CDR3 has 16 residues. Trimming took off 1 base at V and 2 bases at J, with 14 bases between the two ends. CDR3 in DNA: TGTGCCAGCAGCTTAGGGGCGGGAAGGGGCAACTATGGCTACACCTTC. Residues: CASSLGAGRGNYGYTF. Supplemented by reference TRBV11-2 and TRBJ1-2, the full variable domain reads EAGVAQSPRYKIIEKRQSVAFWCNPISGHATLYWYQQILGQGPKLLIQFQNNGVVDDSQLPKDRFSAERLKGVDSTLKIQPAKLEDSAVYLCASSLGAGRGNYGYTFGSGTRLTVV.

This clone was found once. The chain recombines TRBV7-2 with TRBJ1-6, with D possibly TRBD1 on 5 matching bases. The CDR3 covers 15 residues. V lost 2 bases to trimming and J lost 10 bases, with 15 bases between them. The germline CDR1 and CDR2 sequences are SGHTA and FQGNSA. The CDR3 nucleotides read TGTGCCAGCAGCTTAACTGGACCCGGGGGATCACCCCTCCACTTT. Its protein is CASSLTGPGGSPLHF.

The chain carries TRBV12-3 or TRBV12-4 and TRBJ2-3; unclear D gene. The CDR3 consists of 12 residues. Trimming cost V 6 bases and J 0 bases, with 4 bases left between them. CDR3 amino acids: CASRSSTDTQYF. CDR3 DNA sequence: TGTGCCAGCAGATCTAGCACAGATACGCAGTATTTT.

The rearrangement uses TRBV7-9 and TRBJ2-7; possibly TRBD1 for D (5 bases). The germline V and J ends were trimmed by 1 base and 0 bases, with 10 bases remaining between them. The CDR3 is 15 amino acids. Per the germline V gene, CDR1 is SEHNR and CDR2 is FQNEAQ (reference sequence). The DNA of the CDR3 is TGTGCCAGCAGCTTAGAAAGGGGTCCCTCCTACGAGCAGTACGTC. Its protein is CASSLERGPSYEQYV.

The chain links TRBV5-6 to TRBJ2-7; 12 positions agree with TRBD2. The trim removed 4 bases at V and 5 bases at J, leaving 7 bases unmatched. The CDR3 has 15 residues. CDR1 is SGHDT, CDR2 YYEEEE, per germline. CDR3 in amino acids: CASSQRLAGVHEQYV. The CDR3 DNA sequence: TGTGCCAGCAGCCAACGACTAGCGGGGGTCCACGAGCAGTACGTC.

The chain employs TRBV6-1 and TRBJ2-2; 8 nucleotides align to TRBD2. Germline V gene sequence: CDR1 MNHNS, CDR2 SASEGT. Trimming took 2 bases from V and 0 from J; bases not matched to a gene: 8. This CDR3 comprises 18 residues. The chain's CDR3 is CASSELVAGSTNTGELFF. As DNA, the CDR3 is TGTGCCAGCAGTGAATTGGTAGCGGGGAGTACGAACACCGGGGAGCTGTTTTTT.

The CDR3 nucleotides read TGCGCCAGCAGCTTCGGAACAGCCTATGGCTACACCTTC. Amino acid sequence: CASSFGTAYGYTF. V and J are TRBV5-1 and TRBJ1-2; unclear D gene. The CDR3 runs 13 residues. The germline V and J ends were trimmed by 2 bases and 4 bases, with 9 bases remaining between them. Germline assignment: CDR1 SGHRS and CDR2 YFSETQ.

The chain links TRBV7-9 to TRBJ2-5; TRBD1 matches 10 bases. The CDR3 runs 17 residues. V lost 1 base and J lost 1; bases outside the gene matches: 6. Germline CDR1 is SEHNR and CDR2 is FQNEAQ (reference sequence). CDR3 nucleotides: TGTGCCAGCAGCTTAGGTTTGGGGACAGGGGCCCAAGAGACCCAGTACTTC. It yields the protein CASSLGLGTGAQETQYF.

The chain recombines TRBV19 with TRBJ1-1; D may be TRBD1 (5 bases). CDR3 size: 14 residues. Germline V gene data show CDR1 as LNHDA and CDR2 as SQIVND (reference sequence). V was trimmed by 6 bases and J by 1 base, leaving 12 bases between them. The CDR3 bases are TGTGCCAGTAGCCCGACAGTCACGAACACTGAAGCTTTCTTT. It encodes CASSPTVTNTEAFF.

This clone was seen once. The CDR3 loop reads CASRGVGGTNSYEQYF. In DNA form, the CDR3 reads TGTGCCAGCAGGGGCGTAGGGGGTACTAACTCCTACGAGCAGTACTTC. The chain carries TRBV28 and TRBJ2-7; perhaps TRBD1 as D (6 bases). Germline V gives CDR1 MDHEN, CDR2 SYDVKM. This CDR3 has 16 amino acids. V lost 6 bases to trimming and J lost 0 bases, with 18 bases between them.

The chain uses TRBV7-9 and TRBJ1-1; D unresolved. The CDR3 is made up of 11 amino acids. Looked up from germline, CDR1 is SEHNR and CDR2 is FQNEAQ (reference sequence). Trimming pared 5 bases from V and 0 bases from J, leaving 1 base between. In nucleotides, the CDR3 is TGTGCCAGCAGCATGAACACTGAAGCTTTCTTT. Encoded protein: CASSMNTEAFF.

J is TRBJ2-2 and V is TRBV4-1; 8 positions match TRBD1. This CDR3 is built from 18 residues. The trim removed 1 base at V and 4 bases at J, leaving 11 bases unmatched. The V gene's germline CDR1 is MGHRA and CDR2 YSYEKL. CDR3 region: CASSQGGQGARGTGELFF. The CDR3 DNA is TGCGCCAGCAGCCAAGGAGGGCAGGGGGCGCGGGGCACCGGGGAGCTGTTTTTT.

This clone was seen a single time. The chain recombines TRBV7-2 with TRBJ2-3; 10 bases agree with TRBD2. Germline V gene data show CDR1 as SGHTA and CDR2 as FQGNSA. V shed 2 bases and J 2 bases; nucleotides not matched to a gene: 1. CDR3 length: 15 amino acids. The CDR3 DNA reads as TGTGCCAGCAGCTTAAGCGGGGGGGCCACAGATACGCAGTATTTT. It is translated as CASSLSGGATDTQYF.

The rearrangement links TRBV4-1 to TRBJ1-4; D remains unclear. The CDR3 has 17 residues. The germline V gene has CDR1 MGHRA and CDR2 YSYEKL. V was pared by 1 base and J by 1 base, with 13 bases between. The CDR3 sequence: CASSQVVAAGTNEKLFF. The CDR3 DNA is TGCGCCAGCAGCCAAGTCGTAGCGGCAGGAACTAATGAAAAACTGTTTTTT.

J is TRBJ1-3 and V is TRBV20-1, with no clear D. The CDR3 totals 11 residues. V gave up 6 bases and J gave up 2 bases, with 5 bases separating them. The germline gives CDR1 DFQATT, CDR2 SNEGSKA (reference sequence). CDR3 sequence reads: CSALTGNTIYF. DNA for the CDR3: TGCAGTGCGTTGACTGGAAACACCATATATTTT.